This T cell receptor beta chain was obtained from a study of CD8+CD57+ T cells in acquired aplastic anemia. This CDR3 has 17 residues. V was shortened by 0 bases and J by 2 bases, with 12 bases between the two germline ends. CDR1 is SGHRS and CDR2 is YFSETQ in the germline V gene. Before being chosen for sequencing, patients had shown CD8+CD57+ cell expansion by flow cytometry. Profiling that covered TCR beta VDJ and CDR3 relied on genomic DNA as its template. TCRdb ran MiXCR on the reads and lists one entry per CDR3 protein. The table has under 350,000 distinct CDR3 sequences, 50% to 65% seen once; the top ten hold 1% to 1.5%.

The J gene is TRBJ2-6, the V gene TRBV5-1; unclear D gene. The sequenced sample was sorted CD4+, CD8+, or CD8+CD57+ T cells (not recorded which) from PBMCs. The receptor's source is a human donor with aplastic anemia. CDR3 sequence: CASSLDQHIPGANVLTF. The CDR3 DNA sequence: TGCGCCAGCAGCTTGGACCAACACATACCTGGGGCCAACGTCCTGACTTTC.